The clone carrying this TCR beta chain has a single count. This record comes from a study of control samples from healthy donors and cancer patients. The repertoire was sequenced with immunoSEQ multiplex PCR; TCRdb's copy has only in-frame clones and lacks some. The table has 110,000 to 150,000 clones, less than 90% seen once. J was trimmed by 7 bases and V by 6 bases; bases with no gene match: 13. The CDR3 contains 15 residues. Germline assignment: CDR1 MNHEY and CDR2 SVGAGI. V gene TRBV6-5 combines with J gene TRBJ2-7, with TRBD1 matching 9 bases. Specimen: blood. This sequence originates from a woman in her 30s in good health. DNA for the CDR3: TGTGCCAGCAGCCTTGGGGGACAGGGTTCGCGGGAGCAGTACTTC. This translates into CASSLGGQGSREQYF.